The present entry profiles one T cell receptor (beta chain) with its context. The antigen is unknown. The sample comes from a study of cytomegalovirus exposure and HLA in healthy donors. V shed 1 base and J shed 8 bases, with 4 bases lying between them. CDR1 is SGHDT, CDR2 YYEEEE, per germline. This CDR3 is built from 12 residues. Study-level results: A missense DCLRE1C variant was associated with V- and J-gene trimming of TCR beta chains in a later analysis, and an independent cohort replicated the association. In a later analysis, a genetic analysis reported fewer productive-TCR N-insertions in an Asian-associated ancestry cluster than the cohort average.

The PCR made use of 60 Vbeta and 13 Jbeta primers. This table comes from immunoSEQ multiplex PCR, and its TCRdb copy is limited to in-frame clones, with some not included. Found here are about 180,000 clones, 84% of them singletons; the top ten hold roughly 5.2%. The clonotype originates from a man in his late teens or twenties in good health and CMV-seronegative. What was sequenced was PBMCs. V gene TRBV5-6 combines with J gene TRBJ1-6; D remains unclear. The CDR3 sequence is CASSLSYSPLHF. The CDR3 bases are TGTGCCAGCAGCTTGTCCTATTCACCCCTCCACTTT.